This T cell receptor beta chain was recorded in a study of T cell responses to AZD1222 COVID-19 vaccine. The V and J ends lost 2 bases and 8 bases respectively, with 10 bases between them. This CDR3 is built from 13 residues. CDR1 and CDR2 from the germline V gene are SEHNR and FQNEAQ (reference sequence). Regarding this clone: Its antigen is still unknown.

The table came from immunoSEQ multiplex PCR; TCRdb's copy has only in-frame clones and leaves some out. This sample yields about 130,000 clones, of which around 89% are seen a single time; 3.5% to 5% belongs to the top ten. Study-wide points: The span of vaccine-associated CD4 TCRs extended across spike, with dominance at 160-218 and 743-854. The sample set comprised mostly white British donors with more females, and clonal diversity was possibly underestimated.

The gene calls are TRBV7-9 and TRBJ2-1; weak D call: TRBD1 (5 bases). The receptor was derived from an adult in good health. The sequencing here drew on peripheral blood, taken on day 0 of AZD1222 vaccination. Here the CDR3 DNA reads TGTGCCAGCAGCTTATTAGGGGCGGATGAGCAGTTCTTC. Protein: CASSLLGADEQFF.